This TCR beta chain derives from a study of blood T cell repertoires in COVID-19. This clone was recorded once. The repertoire was sequenced with immunoSEQ multiplex PCR; TCRdb's copy has only in-frame clones and lacks some. There are about 280,000 clones in the sample; approximately 91% occur only once, and 0.8% to 1% lies in the top ten. Donors in Cohort 3 who had recovered were those with two negative PCRs, healthcare professional clearance, or resolution of their symptoms. Specimen: PBMCs or T cells enriched from blood (not recorded which). The clonotype comes from a woman in her twenties or thirties who had recovered from COVID-19.

CDR3 DNA: TGCGCCAGCAGACCACCAGAGGGCGGCCGTAGGACTGAAGCTTTCTTT. Translated, it gives CASRPPEGGRRTEAFF. V usage is TRBV10-2 and J usage is TRBJ1-1; D gene unclear. V dropped 6 bases and J dropped 5 bases, with 22 bases sitting between them. CDR3 size: 16 residues. CDR1 and CDR2 from the germline V gene are WSHSY and SAAADI.